The TCR beta chain described here comes from a study of PD-1 blockade in classical Hodgkin lymphoma. The time point was: newly diagnosed, previously untreated cHL patient sample. It was by magnetic negative selection that CD8+ T cells were isolated from thawed PBMCs. Investigators turned to newly diagnosed, untreated classical Hodgkin lymphoma PBMCs for comparison. Germline V gives CDR1 SGHTA, CDR2 FQGNSA. Trimming removed 3 bases from V and 3 bases from J, with 9 bases in between. CDR3 length: 14 residues. As for this clone: Antigen unknown.

Clones were read by immunoSEQ multiplex PCR, and TCRdb kept only the in-frame ones, dropping some. In the table there are around 5,000 clones, over 75% of which are singletons. Regarding the study as a whole: Repertoire differences have undefined causes, possibly disease activity or prior therapy. Newly diagnosed patients were said to have less baseline TCR diversity than healthy donors did.

The sequencing input was CD8+ T cells from blood. This receptor was obtained from a human donor with classical Hodgkin lymphoma. The chain recombines TRBV7-2 with TRBJ2-1, with TRBD1 as a possible D gene (5 bases). CDR3 in DNA: TGTGCCAGCAGCTTTCTGCAGGGCTACAATGAGCAGTTCTTC. This codes for CASSFLQGYNEQFF.